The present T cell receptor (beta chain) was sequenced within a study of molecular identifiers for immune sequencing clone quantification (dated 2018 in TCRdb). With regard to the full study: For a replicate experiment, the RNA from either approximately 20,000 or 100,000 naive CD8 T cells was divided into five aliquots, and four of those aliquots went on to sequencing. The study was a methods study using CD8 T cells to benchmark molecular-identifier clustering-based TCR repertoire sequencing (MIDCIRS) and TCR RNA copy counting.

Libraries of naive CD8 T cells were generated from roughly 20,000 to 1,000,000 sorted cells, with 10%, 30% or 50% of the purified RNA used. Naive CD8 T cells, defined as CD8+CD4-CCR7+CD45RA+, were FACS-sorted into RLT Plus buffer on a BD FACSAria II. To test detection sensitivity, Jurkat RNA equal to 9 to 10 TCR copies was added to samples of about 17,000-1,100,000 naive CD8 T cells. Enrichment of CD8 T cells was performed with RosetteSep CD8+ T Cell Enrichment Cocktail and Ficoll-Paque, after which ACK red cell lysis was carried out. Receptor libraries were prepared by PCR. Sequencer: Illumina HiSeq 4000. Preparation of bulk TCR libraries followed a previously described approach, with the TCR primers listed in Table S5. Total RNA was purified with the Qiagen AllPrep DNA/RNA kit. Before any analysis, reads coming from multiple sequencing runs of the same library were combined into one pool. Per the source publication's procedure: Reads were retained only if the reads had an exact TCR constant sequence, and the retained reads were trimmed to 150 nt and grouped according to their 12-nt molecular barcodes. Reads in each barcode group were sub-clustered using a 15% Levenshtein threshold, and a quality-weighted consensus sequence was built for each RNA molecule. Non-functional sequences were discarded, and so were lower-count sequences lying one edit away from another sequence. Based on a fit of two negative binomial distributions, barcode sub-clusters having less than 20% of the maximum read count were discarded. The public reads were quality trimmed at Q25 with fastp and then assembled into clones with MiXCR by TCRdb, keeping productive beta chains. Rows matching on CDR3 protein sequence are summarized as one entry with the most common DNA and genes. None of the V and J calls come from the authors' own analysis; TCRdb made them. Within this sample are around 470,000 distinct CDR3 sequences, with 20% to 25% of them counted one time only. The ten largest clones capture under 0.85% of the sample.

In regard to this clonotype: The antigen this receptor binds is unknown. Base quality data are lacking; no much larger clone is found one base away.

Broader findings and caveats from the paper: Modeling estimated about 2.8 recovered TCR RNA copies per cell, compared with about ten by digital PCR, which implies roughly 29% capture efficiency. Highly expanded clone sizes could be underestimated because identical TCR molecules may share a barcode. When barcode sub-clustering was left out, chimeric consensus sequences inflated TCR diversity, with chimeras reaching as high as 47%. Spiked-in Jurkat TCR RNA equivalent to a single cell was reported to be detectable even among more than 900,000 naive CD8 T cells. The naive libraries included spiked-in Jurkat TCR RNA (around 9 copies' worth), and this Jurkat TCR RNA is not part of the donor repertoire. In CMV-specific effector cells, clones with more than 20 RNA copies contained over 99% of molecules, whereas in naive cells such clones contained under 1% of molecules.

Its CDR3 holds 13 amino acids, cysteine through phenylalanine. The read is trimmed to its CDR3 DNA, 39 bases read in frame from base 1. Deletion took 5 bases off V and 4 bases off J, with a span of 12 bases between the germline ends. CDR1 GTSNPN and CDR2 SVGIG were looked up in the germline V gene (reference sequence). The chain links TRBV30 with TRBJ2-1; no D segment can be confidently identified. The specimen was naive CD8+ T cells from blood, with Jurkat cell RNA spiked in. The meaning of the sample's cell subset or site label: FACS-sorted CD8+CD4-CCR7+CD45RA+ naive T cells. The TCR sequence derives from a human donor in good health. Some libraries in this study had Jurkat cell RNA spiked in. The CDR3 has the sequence CAWANEKYNEQFF. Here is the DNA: TGTGCCTGGGCGAACGAGAAATACAATGAGCAGTTCTTC. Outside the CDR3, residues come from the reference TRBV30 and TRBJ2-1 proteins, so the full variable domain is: SQTIHQWPATLVQPVGSPLSLECTVEGTSNPNLYWYRQAAGRGLQLLFYSVGIGQISSEVPQNLSASRPQDRQFILSSKKLLLSDSGFYLCAWANEKYNEQFFGPGTRLTVL.